The 20 T cell receptor beta chains in this list originate from one sample, sequenced in a study of blood T cell repertoires in COVID-19. Libraries were prepared by immunoSEQ multiplex PCR; TCRdb keeps only in-frame clonotypes and omits some of them. Of about 28,000 clones in the sample, 84% were seen once. The material sequenced was peripheral blood. The receptors stem from a man between 65 and 85 years old with active COVID-19.

This clone was seen more than once but under ten times. This chain connects TRBV7-3 to TRBJ1-6, with 8 bases fitting TRBD1. J gave up 11 bases and V 5 bases, and 5 bases lay outside the gene matches. Germline lookup yields CDR1 SGHTA and CDR2 FQGTGA. The CDR3 sequence is 13 residues long. CDR3 coding DNA: TGTGCCAGCAGCCCCGACAGGGGTGCACCCCTCCACTTT. Its translation: CASSPDRGAPLHF.

The CDR3 nucleotides are TGCGCCAGCACACCCGGGACAGGGAAAAACTACAATGAGCAGTTCTTC. Amino acid sequence: CASTPGTGKNYNEQFF. V is TRBV5-1 and J is TRBJ2-1, with 9 positions matching TRBD1. J was trimmed by 3 bases and V by 6 bases; bases with no gene match: 10. Germline lookup yields CDR1 SGHRS and CDR2 YFSETQ. This CDR3 comprises 16 residues.

The V and J genes are TRBV19 and TRBJ2-1; D unclear. Germline values: CDR1 LNHDA, CDR2 SQIVND (reference sequence). Deletions cut 7 bases from V and 4 bases from J, with 17 bases between. CDR3 length: 15 amino acids. CDR3 coding DNA: TGTGCCAGTACCACCGGGTCAAGTTATTACAATGAGCAGTTCTTC. Translating it yields CASTTGSSYYNEQFF. Variable domain in full (rest from reference TRBV19 and TRBJ2-1): DGGITQSPKYLFRKEGQNVTLSCEQNLNHDAMYWYRQDPGQGLRLIYYSQIVNDFQKGDIAEGYSVSREKKESFPLTVTSAQKNPTAFYLCASTTGSSYYNEQFFGPGTRLTVL.

This chain uses TRBV6-5 with TRBJ2-3; 8 positions match TRBD1. Losses at the gene ends were 7 bases for V and 2 bases for J; bases not matched to a gene: 8. The germline V gene encodes CDR1 MNHEY and CDR2 SVGAGI. The CDR3 is 15 residues long. The CDR3 loop reads CASTATGGNTDTQYF. CDR3 bases: TGTGCCAGCACCGCAACAGGGGGTAACACAGATACGCAGTATTTT.

The CDR3: CASSADSVVSYEQYF. The DNA of the CDR3 is TGTGCCAGCAGTGCAGACAGCGTCGTCTCCTACGAGCAGTACTTC. The V and J genes are TRBV2 and TRBJ2-7; weak D call: TRBD1 (5 bases). Between the trimmed V and J ends, which lost 4 bases and 0 bases, there was a span of 13 bases. The germline gives CDR1 SNHLY, CDR2 FYNNEI. CDR3 length equals 15 residues.

V usage is TRBV18 and J usage is TRBJ1-4, with D possibly TRBD1 on 6 matching bases. Germline loops: CDR1 KGHSH, CDR2 LQKENI. The CDR3 sequence is 15 residues long. V lost 6 bases and J 0 bases, leaving 11 bases between the germline ends. CDR3 DNA sequence: TGTGCCAGCTCGAGACGACAGGCAACTAATGAAAAACTGTTTTTT. It encodes CASSRRQATNEKLFF.

The chain joins TRBV6-5 to TRBJ2-1, with TRBD2 matching 10 bases. Germline V gene data show CDR1 as MNHEY and CDR2 as SVGAGI. The CDR3 has 15 amino acids. Losses at the gene ends were 6 bases for V and 4 bases for J; bases not matched to a gene: 6. The CDR3 coding sequence is TGTGCCAGCAGCCTGACTAGCGGGTCATACAATGAGCAGTTCTTC. Translated: CASSLTSGSYNEQFF.

The chain is built from TRBV5-4 and TRBJ2-7, with TRBD1 matching over 8 bases. The V gene's germline CDR1 is SGHNT and CDR2 YYREEE (reference sequence). The CDR3 totals 14 residues. V dropped 5 bases and J dropped 3; count of bases not matched to a gene: 7. CDR3 sequence (DNA): TGTGCCAGCAGTACTAGGACAGGGAGCTACGAGCAGTACTTC. Amino acid sequence: CASSTRTGSYEQYF.

This chain uses TRBV6-2 or TRBV6-3 with TRBJ2-1; TRBD1 aligns across 7 bases. Germline CDR1 is MNHEY and CDR2 is SVGEGT. The junction had 8 bases not matched to a gene; V was cut back by 5 bases and J by 1 base. The CDR3 contains 16 residues. CDR3 in DNA: TGTGCCAGCAGTAAAACGAGACAGGGATCCTACAATGAGCAGTTCTTC. Its translation: CASSKTRQGSYNEQFF.

The chain recombines TRBV9 with TRBJ2-7, with a weak D call TRBD2 (6 bases). The germline V gene encodes CDR1 SGDLS and CDR2 YYNGEE. Between the trimmed V and J ends, which lost 2 bases and 5 bases, there was a span of 17 bases. This CDR3 region has 15 residues. CDR3 DNA: TGTGCCAGCAGCGTCTCTCCCCGGGACTTTAACGAGCAGTACTTC. The encoded protein is CASSVSPRDFNEQYF.

The V and J genes are TRBV10-3 and TRBJ2-5, with D maybe TRBD1 (5 bases). The CDR3 is 17 amino acids. Germline V CDR1 and CDR2: ENHRY, SYGVKD. Trimming removed 11 bases at V and 0 bases at J, with 25 bases between. CDR3 bases: TGTGCCGTATCACGAACAGGCCTTAGTTCGTACCAAGAGACCCAGTACTTC. Residues: CAVSRTGLSSYQETQYF.

This clone has just a few counts. The chain is built from TRBV11-3 and TRBJ2-2; D unclear. CDR3 length: 13 residues. Germline loops: CDR1 SGHNT, CDR2 YENEEA. V was shortened by 5 bases and J by 2 bases, with 6 bases between the two germline ends. As DNA, the CDR3 is TGTGCCAGCAGCCTGTATAACACCGGGGAGCTGTTTTTT. Translated: CASSLYNTGELFF.

The table lists this clone with a few counts. The chain recombines TRBV3-1 (or the pseudogene TRBV3-2) with TRBJ1-5; 9 positions agree with TRBD1. With 2 bases clipped from V and 1 base from J, the junction kept 24 bases outside the gene matches. This CDR3 region has 23 residues. The germline CDR1 and CDR2 sequences are LGHDT and YNNKEL (reference sequence). In nucleotides, the CDR3 is TGTGCCAGCAGCCAACCCGGGATGGCTTCTGACAGGGGGTGGGAGGACAGCAATCAGCCCCAGCATTTT. Encoded protein: CASSQPGMASDRGWEDSNQPQHF.

This clone has a single count. J is TRBJ2-5 and V is TRBV3-1 (or the pseudogene TRBV3-2); no clear D gene. The CDR3 is made up of 15 amino acids. Trimming took off 0 bases at V and 5 bases at J, with 13 bases between the two ends. CDR1 is LGHDT, CDR2 YNNKEL, per germline (reference sequence). The CDR3 spells CASSQDPARSETQYF. Here the CDR3 DNA reads TGTGCCAGCAGCCAAGATCCGGCTAGATCCGAGACCCAGTACTTC.

The V call is TRBV28, the J call TRBJ1-2, with D possibly matching TRBD1 (6 bases). Trimming left V 2 bases short and J 1 base short, with 11 bases between. The germline V gene encodes CDR1 MDHEN and CDR2 SYDVKM. This CDR3 is 15 amino acids long. The chain's CDR3 is CASSLPPGVNYGYTF. CDR3 coding DNA: TGTGCCAGCAGTTTACCCCCAGGGGTTAACTATGGCTACACCTTC.

The chain recombines TRBV5-1 with TRBJ2-5, with 9 bases fitting TRBD1. The CDR3 consists of 13 residues. The germline CDR1 and CDR2 sequences are SGHRS and YFSETQ. Trimming took 2 bases from V and 11 from J; bases not matched to a gene: 7. The CDR3: CASSLDRGAAQYF. The CDR3 DNA reads as TGCGCCAGCAGCTTAGACAGGGGGGCGGCTCAGTACTTC. Together with reference TRBV5-1 and TRBJ2-5, the CDR3 gives the full variable domain: KAGVTQTPRYLIKTRGQQVTLSCSPISGHRSVSWYQQTPGQGLQFLFEYFSETQRNKGNFPGRFSGRQFSNSRSEMNVSTLELGDSALYLCASSLDRGAAQYFGPGTRLLVL.

V usage is TRBV5-1 and J usage is TRBJ1-2; D perhaps matches TRBD1 (6 bases). This CDR3 contains 14 residues. CDR1 is SGHRS, CDR2 YFSETQ, per germline. The ends were cut back, 3 bases at V and 6 bases at J, with 15 bases in the middle. The CDR3 here is CASSWGGTGNGYTF. Here the CDR3 DNA reads TGCGCCAGCAGCTGGGGGGGCACAGGGAATGGCTACACCTTC.

The chain links TRBV11-3 to TRBJ2-7, with 9 positions matching TRBD2. The V gene end was trimmed by 2 bases and the J gene end by 0 bases; junction bases not matched to a gene: 2. Germline CDR1 is SGHNT and CDR2 is YENEEA. This CDR3 is 15 amino acids long. For the CDR3, the DNA is TGTGCCAGCAGCTTACAAGCGGGGGGCTCCTACGAGCAGTACTTC. Translated: CASSLQAGGSYEQYF.

This clone was counted only a few times. The rearrangement uses TRBV7-9 and TRBJ1-2; 7 nucleotides line up with TRBD1. The germline CDR1 and CDR2 sequences are SEHNR and FQNEAQ (reference sequence). V shed 0 bases and J 6 bases; nucleotides not matched to a gene: 10. The CDR3 loop spans 16 amino acids. CDR3 amino acids: CASSLALNRGADGYTF. The CDR3 DNA is TGTGCCAGCAGCTTAGCCCTGAACAGGGGAGCAGATGGCTACACCTTC. Filled out from reference TRBV7-9 and TRBJ1-2, the complete variable domain reads DTGVSQNPRHKITKRGQNVTFRCDPISEHNRLYWYRQTLGQGPEFLTYFQNEAQLEKSRLLSDRFSAERPKGSFSTLEIQRTEQGDSAMYLCASSLALNRGADGYTFGSGTRLTVV.

V usage is TRBV7-8 and J usage is TRBJ2-7; D is unresolved. The CDR3 is made up of 14 amino acids. Trimming removed 2 bases at V and 2 bases at J, with 10 bases between. CDR1 and CDR2 (germline): SGHVS, FQNEAQ. CDR3 nucleotides: TGTGCCAGCAGCTTAAACCAGGTCGCCTACGAGCAGTACTTC. As protein: CASSLNQVAYEQYF.